The clone carrying this TCR beta chain was found once. Its matching antigen is unknown. Only in-frame clones appear in the TCRdb table, and some are missing; sequencing was by immunoSEQ multiplex PCR. The repertoire includes roughly 11,000 clones, around 81% of them detected once, and about 4% sits in the top ten. The CDR3 consists of 15 residues. Trimming cost V 5 bases and J 4 bases; bases outside gene matches: 9. Germline V gene lookup returns CDR1 SNHLY and CDR2 FYNNEI. These data are taken from a study of T cells after posttransplantation cyclophosphamide. Points from the study as a whole: Later post-transplant blood repertoires were often dominated by donor CD8+ memory clones. After PTCy, TRB diversity resembled that of CNI/methotrexate controls. Tissue-infiltrating T cells from skin or gut overlapped little with blood T cells.

Sampled 1 year posttransplant, controls received myeloablative marrow transplants, methotrexate and a calcineurin inhibitor. This sequence was found in a male patient younger than 45 who received an allogeneic stem cell transplant from an unrelated donor, was CMV-positive, and had acute GVHD only. Some T cells could come from the graft donor. The sample here was PBMCs, taken around 55 weeks after allogeneic stem cell transplant with calcineurin inhibitor and methotrexate. The chain is built from TRBV2 and TRBJ1-1; 8 nucleotides agree with TRBD1. CDR3 DNA sequence: TGTGCCAGCAGTTTACCGACAGGGGCCATCACTGAAGCTTTCTTT. Its protein is CASSLPTGAITEAFF.